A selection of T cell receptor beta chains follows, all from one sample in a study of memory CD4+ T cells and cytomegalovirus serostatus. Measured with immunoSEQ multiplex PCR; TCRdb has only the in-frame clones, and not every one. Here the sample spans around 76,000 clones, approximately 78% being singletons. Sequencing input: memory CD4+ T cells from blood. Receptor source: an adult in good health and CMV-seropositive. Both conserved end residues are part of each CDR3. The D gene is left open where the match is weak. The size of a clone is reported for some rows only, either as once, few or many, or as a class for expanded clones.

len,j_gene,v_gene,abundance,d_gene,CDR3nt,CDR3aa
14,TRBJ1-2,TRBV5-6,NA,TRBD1,TGTGCCAGCAGCTTCAAGCAGGGGGCCGCTGGCTACACCTTC,CASSFKQGAAGYTF
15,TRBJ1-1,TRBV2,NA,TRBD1,TGTGCCAGCAGTGTTCAGGGGGCCAAGGACACTGAAGCTTTCTTT,CASSVQGAKDTEAFF
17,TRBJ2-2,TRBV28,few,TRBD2,TGTGCCAGCAGTTCGTTCGACCTAGCGGGGGGGCCCGGGGAGCTGTTTTTT,CASSSFDLAGGPGELFF
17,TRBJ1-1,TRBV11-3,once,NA,TGTGCCAGCAGCTTAGTATTTCAGGCCCGAGGGGGCACTGAAGCTTTCTTT,CASSLVFQARGGTEAFF
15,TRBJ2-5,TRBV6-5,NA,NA,TGTGCCAGCAGCACCCGGTGGGGGAGAGTTGAGACCCAGTACTTC,CASSTRWGRVETQYF
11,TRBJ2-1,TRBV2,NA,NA,TGTGCCAGCAATACTTGGTCGGAGCAGTTCTTC,CASNTWSEQFF
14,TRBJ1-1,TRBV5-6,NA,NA,TGTGCCAGCAGCTTGAATTTTGGCGGAACTGAAGCTTTCTTT,CASSLNFGGTEAFF
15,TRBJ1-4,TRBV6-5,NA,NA,TGTGCCAGCAGTTACTCGAGGGACGGGAGTGAAAAACTGTTTTTT,CASSYSRDGSEKLFF
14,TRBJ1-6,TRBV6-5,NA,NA,TGTGCCAGCAGTTACTCGAGGCGGAATTCACCCCTCCACTTT,CASSYSRRNSPLHF
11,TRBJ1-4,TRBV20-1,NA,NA,TGCAGTGCTTCAGATCGGGAAAAACTGTTTTTT,CSASDREKLFF
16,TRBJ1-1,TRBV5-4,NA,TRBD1,TGTGCCAGCAGCGGCGGACAGGGGGCAATGAACACTGAAGCTTTCTTT,CASSGGQGAMNTEAFF
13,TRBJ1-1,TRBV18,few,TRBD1,TGTGCCAGCTCACTCGACAGGGACACTGAAGCTTTCTTT,CASSLDRDTEAFF
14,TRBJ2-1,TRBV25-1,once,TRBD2,TGTGCCAGCGAAGAGCGGGGGGGCGGGGATGAGCAGTTCTTC,CASEERGGGDEQFF
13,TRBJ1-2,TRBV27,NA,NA,TGTGCCAGCAGTCGCGCAGGAGTCTATGGCTACACCTTC,CASSRAGVYGYTF
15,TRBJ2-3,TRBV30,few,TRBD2,TGTGCCTGGAGTAAAAGCGGGAGGGTTCCAGATACGCAGTATTTT,CAWSKSGRVPDTQYF
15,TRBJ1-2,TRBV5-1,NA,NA,TGCGCCAGCAGCGAACCGGGACGGCCTACGGATGGCTACACCTTC,CASSEPGRPTDGYTF
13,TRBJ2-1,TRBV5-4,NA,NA,TGTGCCAGCAGCTTGGTCAGGGCACATGAGCAGTTCTTC,CASSLVRAHEQFF
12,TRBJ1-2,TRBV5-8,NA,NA,TGTGCCAGCAGCTTGGGGGGGCATGGCTACACCTTC,CASSLGGHGYTF
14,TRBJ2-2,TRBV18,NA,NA,TGTGCCAGCTCGGAGTATTCGAACACCGGGGAGCTGTTTTTT,CASSEYSNTGELFF